What follows describes a single T cell receptor (beta chain). Its antigen is not yet known. Germline and junction disagree at one end, which may indicate a read error. As encoded in the germline V gene (reference sequence), CDR1 is WNHNN while CDR2 is SYGVQD. Including cysteine and phenylalanine, the CDR3 has 13 amino acids. Solely the CDR3 DNA is kept, with 39 bases framed from the first base. Patients with localized lung adenocarcinoma, a subtype of non-small cell lung cancer, were used as donors. These samples came from the centers of localized lung adenocarcinomas. CD4+ T cells from tumor tissue were profiled separately from CD8+ T cells for TCR repertoire analysis. The receptor library was made with PCR. TCRdb shows the sequencer as HiSeq X Ten. TCRdb applied fastp at Q25 and MiXCR to the public reads, then kept only in-frame beta chains. Each record represents a unique CDR3 protein, reported with the most common genes and DNA among its rows. The sample includes about 3,400 distinct CDR3 sequences, with roughly 54% observed a single time. Approximately 30% of the sample lies in the top ten.

These data are taken from a study of CD4 and CD8 cells across lung adenocarcinoma regions (dated by TCRdb to 2016 to 2018). Some background on the complete study: To look at intratumor heterogeneity in the T cell receptor repertoire, the study compared tumor centers against tumor margins.

Sequencing was carried out using CD4+ T cells from the center of a lung tumor. In the paper's terms, the cell subset or site label means: tumor center region. The V and J genes are TRBV10-1 and TRBJ2-5; the D gene is possibly TRBD2, with 5 bases matching. The source is a female donor with lung adenocarcinoma. The CD4 and CD8 labels of this study may be unreliable. The DNA sequence follows: TGCGCCACCGAACTAGAAGGCCAAGAGACCCAGTATTTC. Translation gives CATELEGQETQYF.